This note documents a single TCR beta chain sequence. In the same sample, other DNA sequences code for this CDR3. Data came from immunoSEQ multiplex PCR; TCRdb stores just in-frame clones and leaves some out. The sample has 9,500 to 15,000 clones, 82% seen once. The record originates from a study of sequential checkpoint blockade in melanoma. As for the study in general: First-line arms were nivolumab then ipilimumab, or the reverse, randomized 1:1.

The CDR3 extends over 13 amino acids. V was clipped by 3 bases and J by 4 bases, with 8 bases between them. The germline gives CDR1 MNHEY, CDR2 SMNVEV (reference sequence). Noted treatment: randomized to nivolumab then ipilimumab (arm A) or the reverse (arm B). This clonotype was sampled from a human donor with melanoma. Material: CD8+ T cells sorted from blood (inferred from file names), obtained from a patient given nivolumab and ipilimumab in sequence. This chain connects TRBV27 to TRBJ2-3; D may be TRBD2 (5 bases). The chain's CDR3 is CASSFVSADTQYF. The CDR3 DNA reads as TGTGCCAGCAGTTTCGTTAGCGCAGATACGCAGTATTTT.